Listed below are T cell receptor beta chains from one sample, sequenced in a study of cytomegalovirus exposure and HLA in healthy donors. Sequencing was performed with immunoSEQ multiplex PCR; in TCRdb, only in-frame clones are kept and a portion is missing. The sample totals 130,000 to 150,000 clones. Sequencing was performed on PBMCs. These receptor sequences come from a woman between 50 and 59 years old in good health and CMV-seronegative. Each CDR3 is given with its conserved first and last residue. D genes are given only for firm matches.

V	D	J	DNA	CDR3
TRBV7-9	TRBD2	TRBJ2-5	TGTGCCAGCAGCAGGGCGGGAGCCGAGACCCAGTACTTC	CASSRAGAETQYF
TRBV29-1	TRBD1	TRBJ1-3	TGCAGCGTTGCGGAGGGGGCGACTGGAAACACCATATATTTT	CSVAEGATGNTIYF
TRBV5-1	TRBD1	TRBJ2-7	TGCGCCAGCAGCCCACAACCGACAGGGGGCTCCTACGAGCAGTACTTC	CASSPQPTGGSYEQYF
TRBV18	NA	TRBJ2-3	TGTGCCAGCTCACCATACCAGGGGATCACAGATACGCAGTATTTT	CASSPYQGITDTQYF
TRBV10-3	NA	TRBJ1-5	TGTGCCATCAGTAAGGGGTACGATCAGCCCCAGCATTTT	CAISKGYDQPQHF
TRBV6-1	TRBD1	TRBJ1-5	TGTGCCAGCAGTGCCTGGGACAGTCTAAATCAGCCCCAGCATTTT	CASSAWDSLNQPQHF
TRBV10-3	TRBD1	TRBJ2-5	TGTGCCATCAGGGGGGGACAGGGTACGGAGACCCAGTACTTC	CAIRGGQGTETQYF
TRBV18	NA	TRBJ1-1	TGTGCCACCACTGGGCAGCAGAACACTGAAGCTTTCTTT	CATTGQQNTEAFF
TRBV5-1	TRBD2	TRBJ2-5	TGCGCCAGCAGCCCGGGACTAGCGCCACAAGAGACCCAGTACTTC	CASSPGLAPQETQYF
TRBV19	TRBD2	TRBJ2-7	TGTGCCAGTAGTATAAGCGGGGTCCTGTACGAGCAGTACTTC	CASSISGVLYEQYF
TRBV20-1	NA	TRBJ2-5	TGCAGTGCTAGACTCAGGGAGACCCAGTACTTC	CSARLRETQYF
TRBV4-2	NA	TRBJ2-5	TGTGCCAGCAGCCAGGCCGGGGCAGGGGCTCAAGAGACCCAGTACTTC	CASSQAGAGAQETQYF
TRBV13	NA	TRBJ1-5	TGTGCCAGCAGCGAGAGGGGGGGCGGTCAGCCCCAGCATTTT	CASSERGGGQPQHF
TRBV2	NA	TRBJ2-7	TGTGCCAGCAGTGATAGGGGGTGGTCTGCCTTC	CASSDRGWSAF
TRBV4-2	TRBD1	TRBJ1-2	TGTGCCAGCAGCCGAGACACAGGGGGTTATGGTGGCTACACCTTC	CASSRDTGGYGGYTF
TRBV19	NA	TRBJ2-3	TGTGCCAGTAGTATAGGACAGTCCACAGATACGCAGTATTTT	CASSIGQSTDTQYF
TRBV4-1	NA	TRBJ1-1	TGCGCCAGCAGCCAAGATAGAACCCGGGACAACACTCCTGTGAACACTGAAGCTTTCTTT	CASSQDRTRDNTPVNTEAFF
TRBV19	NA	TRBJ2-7	TGTGCCAGTAGTATAGTGAGAGGAACCTACGAGCAGTACTTC	CASSIVRGTYEQYF
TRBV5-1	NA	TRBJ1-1	TGCGCCAGCAGCCCCCAAACAGGGAATTTTGAAGCTTTCTTT	CASSPQTGNFEAFF
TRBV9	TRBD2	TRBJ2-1	TGTGCCAGCAGCGTTAGCGGGAGGGCCCACAATGAGCAGTTCTTC	CASSVSGRAHNEQFF
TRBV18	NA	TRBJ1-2	TGTGCCAGCTCACAAACAGGGTATGGGAGTGGCTACACCTTC	CASSQTGYGSGYTF
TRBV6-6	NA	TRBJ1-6	TGTGCCAGCAGTTACCTCGGAACAGGGAATTCACCCCTCCACTTT	CASSYLGTGNSPLHF
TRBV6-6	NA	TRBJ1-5	TGTGCCAGCAGTTACCGGACAGTTAGCAATCAGCCCCAGCATTTT	CASSYRTVSNQPQHF
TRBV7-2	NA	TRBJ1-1	TGTGCCAGCAGCTTCGACAGGCTCTACACTGAAGCTTTCTTT	CASSFDRLYTEAFF
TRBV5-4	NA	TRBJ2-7	TGTGCCAGCAGCTTGGTGGAGGGGGCCGAGCAGTACTTC	CASSLVEGAEQYF
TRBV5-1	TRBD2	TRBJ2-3	TGCGCCAGCAGCCAGACGGGACTAGCGGGACGAGATACGCAGTATTTT	CASSQTGLAGRDTQYF
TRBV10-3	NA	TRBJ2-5	TGTGCCATCAGTACAGCCAGGGCTGAAGAGACCCAGTACTTC	CAISTARAEETQYF